A few counts support the clone carrying this T cell receptor (beta chain). The target antigen is unknown. TCRdb reanalysed the RT-PCR reads using MiXCR and keeps one entry per CDR3 protein. Among about 190,000 distinct CDR3 sequences listed, 14% were seen once. The record originates from a study of response to subunit inactivated influenza vaccine. Study-level findings and limits: Authors proposed each seasonal influenza vaccination draws in few new T cells.

With 3 bases removed from V and 8 bases from J, the gap between germline ends came to 8 bases. The CDR3 length is 12 residues. Here the sequenced sample was CD8+ T cells sorted from PBMCs, taken about 5 days after vaccination. The chain links TRBV12-3 or TRBV12-4 to TRBJ2-1; D ambiguous. The receptor comes from a man in his forties or fifties who received an inactivated influenza vaccine. The CDR3 bases are TGTGCCAGCAGTTTCACAATCGATGAGCAGTTCTTC. Translation: CASSFTIDEQFF.